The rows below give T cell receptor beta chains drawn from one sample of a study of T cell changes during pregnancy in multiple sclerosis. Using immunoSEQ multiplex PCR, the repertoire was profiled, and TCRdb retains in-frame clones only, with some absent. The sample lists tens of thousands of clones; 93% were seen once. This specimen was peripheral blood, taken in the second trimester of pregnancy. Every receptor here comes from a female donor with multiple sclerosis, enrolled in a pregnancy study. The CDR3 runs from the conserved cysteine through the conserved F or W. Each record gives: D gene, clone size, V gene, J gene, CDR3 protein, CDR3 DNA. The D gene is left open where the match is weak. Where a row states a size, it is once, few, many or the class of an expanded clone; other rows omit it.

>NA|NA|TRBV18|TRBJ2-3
CASSDRWDTDTQYF
TGTGCCAGCTCAGACAGATGGGACACAGATACGCAGTATTTT
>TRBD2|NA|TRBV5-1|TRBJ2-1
CASGAGGDSSYNEQFF
TGCGCCAGCGGAGCGGGGGGCGATAGCTCCTACAATGAGCAGTTCTTC
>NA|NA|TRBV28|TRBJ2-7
CASSSVTYEQYF
TGTGCCAGCAGTTCAGTAACCTACGAGCAGTACTTC
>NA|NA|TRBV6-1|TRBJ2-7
CASSEAEVLRSSYEQYF
TGTGCCAGCAGTGAAGCGGAGGTCCTCCGAAGCTCCTACGAGCAGTACTTC
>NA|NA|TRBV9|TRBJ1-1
CASSVGGGVHTEAFF
TGTGCCAGCAGCGTAGGAGGCGGGGTTCACACTGAAGCTTTCTTT
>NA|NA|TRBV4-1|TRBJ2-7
CASSPGVTEHEQYF
TGCGCCAGCAGCCCCGGAGTTACCGAGCACGAGCAGTACTTC
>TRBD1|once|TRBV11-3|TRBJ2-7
CASSSTGDRDIGRTYEQYF
TGTGCCAGCAGTTCTACCGGGGACAGGGATATTGGGAGAACCTACGAGCAGTACTTC
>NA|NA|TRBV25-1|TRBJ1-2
CASSATVSYGYTF
TGTGCCAGCAGTGCCACAGTTTCCTATGGCTACACCTTC
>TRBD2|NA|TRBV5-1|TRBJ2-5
CASSRGGVAETQYF
TGCGCCAGCAGTCGCGGGGGGGTGGCGGAGACCCAGTACTTC
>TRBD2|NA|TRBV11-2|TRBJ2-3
CASSLKSAGVSTDTQYF
TGTGCCAGCAGCTTAAAGTCTGCGGGGGTGAGCACAGATACGCAGTATTTT
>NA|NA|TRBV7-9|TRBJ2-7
CASSFIGDEQYF
TGTGCCAGCAGCTTTATCGGGGACGAGCAGTACTTC
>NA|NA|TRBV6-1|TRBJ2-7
CASSVPPYEQYF
TGTGCCAGCAGTGTTCCCCCTTACGAGCAGTACTTC
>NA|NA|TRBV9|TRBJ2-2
CASSVARGLPNTGELFF
TGTGCCAGCAGCGTAGCACGGGGACTCCCGAACACCGGGGAGCTGTTTTTT
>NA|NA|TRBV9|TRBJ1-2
CASSEGGVNYGYTF
TGTGCCAGCAGCGAGGGGGGGGTAAACTATGGCTACACCTTC